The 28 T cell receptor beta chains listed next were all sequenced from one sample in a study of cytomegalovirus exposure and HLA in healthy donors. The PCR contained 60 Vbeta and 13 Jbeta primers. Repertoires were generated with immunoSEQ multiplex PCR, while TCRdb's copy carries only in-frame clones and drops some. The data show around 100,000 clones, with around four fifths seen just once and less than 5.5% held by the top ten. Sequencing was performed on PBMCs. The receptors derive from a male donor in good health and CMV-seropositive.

The CDR3 region is CAWSVFRDTGELFF. CDR3 nucleotides: TGTGCCTGGAGTGTATTCAGGGATACCGGGGAGCTGTTTTTT. The chain joins TRBV30 to TRBJ2-2; D possibly corresponds to TRBD1 (5 bases). This CDR3 contains 14 residues. Germline lookup yields CDR1 GTSNPN and CDR2 SVGIG (reference sequence). V was trimmed by 0 bases and J by 5 bases, leaving 10 bases between them.

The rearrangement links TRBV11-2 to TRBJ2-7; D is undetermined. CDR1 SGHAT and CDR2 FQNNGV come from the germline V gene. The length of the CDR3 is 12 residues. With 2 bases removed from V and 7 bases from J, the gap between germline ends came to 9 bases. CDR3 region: CASSLLAAEQYF. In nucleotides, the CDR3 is TGTGCCAGCAGCTTATTAGCAGCTGAGCAGTACTTC.

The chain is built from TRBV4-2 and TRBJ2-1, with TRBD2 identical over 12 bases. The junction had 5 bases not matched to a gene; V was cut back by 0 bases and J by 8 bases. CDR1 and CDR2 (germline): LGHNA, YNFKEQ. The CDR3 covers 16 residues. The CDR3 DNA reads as TGTGCCAGCAGCCAAGAACCTAGCGGGGGGGACGATGAGCAGTTCTTC. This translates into CASSQEPSGGDDEQFF.

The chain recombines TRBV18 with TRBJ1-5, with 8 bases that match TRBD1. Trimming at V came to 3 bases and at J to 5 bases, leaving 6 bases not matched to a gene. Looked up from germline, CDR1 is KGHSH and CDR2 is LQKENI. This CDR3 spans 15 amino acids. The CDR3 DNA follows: TGTGCCAGCTCACCGACCAGGGGGCGAGATCAGCCCCAGCATTTT. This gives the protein CASSPTRGRDQPQHF.

CDR3 sequence reads: CASSFEGFTDTQYF. For the CDR3, the DNA is TGTGCCAGCAGTTTTGAGGGATTCACAGATACGCAGTATTTT. V is TRBV28 and J is TRBJ2-3; tentatively, D is TRBD2 (5 bases). From germline, CDR1 is MDHEN and CDR2 SYDVKM. The CDR3 runs 14 residues. With 3 bases removed from V and 2 bases from J, the gap between germline ends came to 9 bases. Full variable domain (missing parts from reference TRBV28 and TRBJ2-3): DVKVTQSSRYLVKRTGEKVFLECVQDMDHENMFWYRQDPGLGLRLIYFSYDVKMKEKGDIPEGYSVSREKKERFSLILESASTNQTSMYLCASSFEGFTDTQYFGPGTRLTVL.

The CDR3 sequence is CASSVRLAGVGETQYF. CDR3 in DNA: TGTGCCAGCAGTGTAAGACTAGCGGGGGTTGGAGAGACCCAGTACTTC. This chain links TRBV2 with TRBJ2-5, with TRBD2 identical over 12 bases. V shed 4 bases and J 4 bases; nucleotides not matched to a gene: 7. The CDR3 runs 16 residues. Germline V gene data show CDR1 as SNHLY and CDR2 as FYNNEI.

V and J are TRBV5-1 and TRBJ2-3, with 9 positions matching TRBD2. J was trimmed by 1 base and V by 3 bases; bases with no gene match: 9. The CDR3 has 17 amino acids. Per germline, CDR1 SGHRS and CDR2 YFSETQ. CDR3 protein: CASSSPGLAGRTDTQYF. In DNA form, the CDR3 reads TGCGCCAGCAGCTCGCCGGGACTAGCCGGACGCACAGATACGCAGTATTTT.

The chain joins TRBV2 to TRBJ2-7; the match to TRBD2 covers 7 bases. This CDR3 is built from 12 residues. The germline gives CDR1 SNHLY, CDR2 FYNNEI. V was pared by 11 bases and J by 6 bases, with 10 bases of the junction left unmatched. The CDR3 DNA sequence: TGTGCCCCGGGGGACTACTCCCCCGAGCAGTACTTC. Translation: CAPGDYSPEQYF.

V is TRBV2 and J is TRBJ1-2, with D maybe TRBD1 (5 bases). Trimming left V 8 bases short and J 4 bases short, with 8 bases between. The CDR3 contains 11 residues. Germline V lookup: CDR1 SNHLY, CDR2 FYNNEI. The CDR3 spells CASWGVYGYTF. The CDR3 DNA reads TGTGCCAGCTGGGGCGTCTATGGCTACACCTTC.

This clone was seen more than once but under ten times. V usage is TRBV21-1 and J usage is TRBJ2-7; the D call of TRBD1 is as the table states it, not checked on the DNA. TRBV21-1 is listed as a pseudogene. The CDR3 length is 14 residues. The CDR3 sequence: CASSKRQGLYEQYF. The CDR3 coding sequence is TGTGCCAGCAGCAAGCGACAGGGGCTCTACGAGCAGTACTTC.

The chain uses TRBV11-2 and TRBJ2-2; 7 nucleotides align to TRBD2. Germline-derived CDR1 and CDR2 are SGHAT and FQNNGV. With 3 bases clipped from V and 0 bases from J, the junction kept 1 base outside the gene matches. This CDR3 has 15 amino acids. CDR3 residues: CASSLSGANTGELFF. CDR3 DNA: TGTGCCAGCAGCTTGAGCGGGGCGAACACCGGGGAGCTGTTTTTT.

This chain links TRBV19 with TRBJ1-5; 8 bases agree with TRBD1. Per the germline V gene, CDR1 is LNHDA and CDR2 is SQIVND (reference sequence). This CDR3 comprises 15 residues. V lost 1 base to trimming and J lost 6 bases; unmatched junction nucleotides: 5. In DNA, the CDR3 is TGTGCCAGTAGTATAGTGCAGGGGGCTGGTCAGCCCCAGCATTTT. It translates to CASSIVQGAGQPQHF. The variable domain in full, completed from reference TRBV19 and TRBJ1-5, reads DGGITQSPKYLFRKEGQNVTLSCEQNLNHDAMYWYRQDPGQGLRLIYYSQIVNDFQKGDIAEGYSVSREKKESFPLTVTSAQKNPTAFYLCASSIVQGAGQPQHFGDGTRLSIL.

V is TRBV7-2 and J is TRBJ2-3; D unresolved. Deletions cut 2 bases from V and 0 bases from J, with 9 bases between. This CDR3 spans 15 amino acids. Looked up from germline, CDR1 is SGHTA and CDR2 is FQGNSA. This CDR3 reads CASSLQPISTDTQYF. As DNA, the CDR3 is TGTGCCAGCAGCTTACAACCTATTAGCACAGATACGCAGTATTTT.

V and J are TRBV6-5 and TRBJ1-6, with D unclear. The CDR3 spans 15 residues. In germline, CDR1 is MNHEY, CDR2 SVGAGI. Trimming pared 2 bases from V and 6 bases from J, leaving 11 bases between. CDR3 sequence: CASSYEATRNSPLHF. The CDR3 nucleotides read TGTGCCAGCAGTTACGAGGCAACCCGTAATTCACCCCTCCACTTT.

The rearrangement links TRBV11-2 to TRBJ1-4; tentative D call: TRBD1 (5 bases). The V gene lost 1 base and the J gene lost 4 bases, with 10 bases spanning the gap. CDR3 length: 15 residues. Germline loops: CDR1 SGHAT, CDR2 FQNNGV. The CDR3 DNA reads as TGTGCCAGCAGCTTAGTGGGGGGGAGTAATGAAAAACTGTTTTTT. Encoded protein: CASSLVGGSNEKLFF.

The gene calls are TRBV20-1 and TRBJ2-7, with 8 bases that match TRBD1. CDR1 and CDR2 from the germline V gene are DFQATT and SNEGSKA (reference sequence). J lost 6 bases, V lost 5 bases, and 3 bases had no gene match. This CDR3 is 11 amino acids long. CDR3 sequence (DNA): TGCAGTGCTCGGACAGGGCCCGAGCAGTACTTC. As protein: CSARTGPEQYF.

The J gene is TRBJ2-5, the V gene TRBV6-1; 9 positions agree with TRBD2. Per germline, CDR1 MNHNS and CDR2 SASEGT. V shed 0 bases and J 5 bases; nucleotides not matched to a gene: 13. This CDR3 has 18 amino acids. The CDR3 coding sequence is TGTGCCAGCAGTGAAGCGGGGGGGCTAGCGGGGAATTGGGAGACCCAGTACTTC. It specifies CASSEAGGLAGNWETQYF.

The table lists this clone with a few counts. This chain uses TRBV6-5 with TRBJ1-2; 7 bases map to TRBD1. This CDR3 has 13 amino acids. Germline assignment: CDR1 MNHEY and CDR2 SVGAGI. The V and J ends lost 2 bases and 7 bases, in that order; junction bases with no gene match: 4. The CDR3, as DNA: TGTGCCAGCAGTTACATCGACAGGGTTGGCTACACCTTC. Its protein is CASSYIDRVGYTF.

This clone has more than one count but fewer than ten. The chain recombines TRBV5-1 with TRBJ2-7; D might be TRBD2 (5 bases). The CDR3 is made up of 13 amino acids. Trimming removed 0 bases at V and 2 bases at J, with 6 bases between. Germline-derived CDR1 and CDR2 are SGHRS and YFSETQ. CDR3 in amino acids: CASSLGTPYEQYF. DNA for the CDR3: TGCGCCAGCAGCTTGGGGACTCCCTACGAGCAGTACTTC.

The chain's CDR3 is CASSSTGSPYNEQFF. The CDR3 nucleotides are TGTGCCAGCAGTTCCACAGGGTCCCCCTACAATGAGCAGTTCTTC. The chain uses TRBV27 and TRBJ2-1; a weak D match, TRBD1 (6 bases). Trimming took off 4 bases at V and 2 bases at J, with 12 bases between the two ends. CDR3 size: 15 residues. Germline CDR1 and CDR2: MNHEY and SMNVEV (reference sequence).

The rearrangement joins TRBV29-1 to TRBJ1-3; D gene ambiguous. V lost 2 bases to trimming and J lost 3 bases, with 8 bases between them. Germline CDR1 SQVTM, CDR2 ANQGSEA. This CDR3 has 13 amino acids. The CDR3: CSVEHGSGNTIYF. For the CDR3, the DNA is TGCAGCGTTGAACACGGGAGTGGAAACACCATATATTTT.

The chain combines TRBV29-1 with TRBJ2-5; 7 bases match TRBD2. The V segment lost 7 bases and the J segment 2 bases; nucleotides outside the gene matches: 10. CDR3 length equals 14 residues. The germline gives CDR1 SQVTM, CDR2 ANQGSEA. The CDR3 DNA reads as TGCAGCGCACGGGGGGACCTCTCACAAGAGACCCAGTACTTC. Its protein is CSARGDLSQETQYF. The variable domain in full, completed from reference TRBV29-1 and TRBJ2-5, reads SAVISQKPSRDICQRGTSLTIQCQVDSQVTMMFWYRQQPGQSLTLIATANQGSEATYESGFVIDKFPISRPNLTFSTLTVSNMSPEDSSIYLCSARGDLSQETQYFGPGTRLLVL.

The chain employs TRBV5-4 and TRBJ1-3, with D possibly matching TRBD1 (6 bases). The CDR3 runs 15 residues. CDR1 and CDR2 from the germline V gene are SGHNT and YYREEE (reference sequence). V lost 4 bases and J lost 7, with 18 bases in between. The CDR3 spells CASSEPGQLSNTIYF. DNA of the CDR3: TGTGCCAGCAGCGAACCGGGACAACTCTCGAACACCATATATTTT.

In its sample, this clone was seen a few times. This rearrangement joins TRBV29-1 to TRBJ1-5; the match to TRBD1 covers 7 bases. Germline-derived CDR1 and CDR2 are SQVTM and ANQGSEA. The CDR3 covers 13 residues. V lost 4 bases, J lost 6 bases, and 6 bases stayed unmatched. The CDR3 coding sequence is TGCAGCGTTGGGAAGGGGGCCGGTCAGCCCCAGCATTTT. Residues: CSVGKGAGQPQHF.

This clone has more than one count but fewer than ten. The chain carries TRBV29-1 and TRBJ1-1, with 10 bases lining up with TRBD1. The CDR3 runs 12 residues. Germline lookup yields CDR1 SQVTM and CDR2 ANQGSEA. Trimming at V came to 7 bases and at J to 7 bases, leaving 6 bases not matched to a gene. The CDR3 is CSATGGLGEAFF. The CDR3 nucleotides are TGCAGCGCGACAGGGGGCTTGGGTGAAGCTTTCTTT.

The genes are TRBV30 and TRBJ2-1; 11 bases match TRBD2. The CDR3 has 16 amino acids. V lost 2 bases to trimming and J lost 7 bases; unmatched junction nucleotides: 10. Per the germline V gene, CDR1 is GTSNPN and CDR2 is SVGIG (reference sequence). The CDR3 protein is CAWSSKTSGRGNEQFF. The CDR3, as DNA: TGTGCCTGGAGTAGTAAAACTAGCGGGAGAGGTAATGAGCAGTTCTTC.

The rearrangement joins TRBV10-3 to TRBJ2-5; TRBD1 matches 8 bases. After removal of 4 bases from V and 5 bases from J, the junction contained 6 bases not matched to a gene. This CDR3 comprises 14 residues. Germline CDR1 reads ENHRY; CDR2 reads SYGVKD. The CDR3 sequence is CAISVGTGLETQYF. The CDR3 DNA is TGTGCCATCAGTGTTGGGACAGGCCTGGAGACCCAGTACTTC.

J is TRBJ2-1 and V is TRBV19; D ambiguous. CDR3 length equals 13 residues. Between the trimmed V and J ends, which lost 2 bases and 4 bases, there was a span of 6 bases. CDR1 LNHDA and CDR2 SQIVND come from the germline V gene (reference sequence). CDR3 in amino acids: CASSISGYNEQFF. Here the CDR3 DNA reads TGTGCCAGTAGTATATCAGGTTACAATGAGCAGTTCTTC.